This T cell receptor beta chain was documented in a study of naive and memory T cell subsets. Findings and caveats of the study: Especially in CD8 cells, naive repertoires contained a few larger clonotypes, possibly CD45RA-re-expressing memory cells.

Both TRBC1 and TRBC2 were covered by a beta constant-region primer of two equimolar oligonucleotides. Four rounds of PCR amplified the ligated cDNA using nested alpha and beta constant-region primers plus SP2. TCRdb reanalysed the UMI-ligation and nested PCR reads using MiXCR and keeps one entry per CDR3 protein. Here the sample spans roughly 150,000 distinct CDR3 sequences, more than 15% being singletons. Sequential positive selection took CD4 T cells first, then CD8 T cells. This clonotype was seen only a few times. Its specificity is not known. CDR1 and CDR2 from the germline V gene are DFQATT and SNEGSKA (reference sequence). The CDR3 is 13 amino acids. The V end was cut by 6 bases, the J end by 6 bases, with 18 bases between.

The sequencing sample was made of naive CD8+ T cells from blood. The sequence was obtained from a human donor in good health. V usage is TRBV20-1 and J usage is TRBJ2-7; weak D call: TRBD1 (6 bases). The CDR3: CSAQHPTGREQYF. The CDR3 DNA sequence: TGCAGTGCACAACACCCAACAGGGCGCGAGCAGTACTTC.